This T cell receptor beta chain is drawn from a study of T-cell memory formation after mild COVID-19. Study in general: Each donor largely had its own TCR clusters.

Details on this clonotype: Its antigen is currently unknown.

Employing constant-segment primers, 5'RACE generated TCR alpha and TCR beta cDNA libraries bearing sample barcodes and UMIs. TCRdb analysed the 5' RACE reads with MiXCR anew, one entry per CDR3 protein. The table has about 160,000 distinct CDR3 sequences, roughly 28% seen once; the top ten hold 12%. General study results and limits: CD4+ contracting clones were mainly CM and EM; CD8+ ones, EMRA. Clones contracting across day 15 to 85 had a balanced CD4/CD8 profile; later expanding clones leaned CD4+.

This CDR3 spans 14 amino acids. Trimming pared 1 base from V and 0 bases from J, leaving 5 bases between. The origin of this receptor is an adult woman who had mild COVID-19 (a few samples of this study predate the infection). Cell type and time point are not known. V gene TRBV12-3 or TRBV12-4 combines with J gene TRBJ2-3; D is ambiguous. Source material: PBMCs or a T cell subset sorted from them (not recorded which). This CDR3 is CASSLVSSTDTQYF. The CDR3 DNA sequence: TGTGCCAGCAGTTTAGTTTCTAGCACAGATACGCAGTATTTT.